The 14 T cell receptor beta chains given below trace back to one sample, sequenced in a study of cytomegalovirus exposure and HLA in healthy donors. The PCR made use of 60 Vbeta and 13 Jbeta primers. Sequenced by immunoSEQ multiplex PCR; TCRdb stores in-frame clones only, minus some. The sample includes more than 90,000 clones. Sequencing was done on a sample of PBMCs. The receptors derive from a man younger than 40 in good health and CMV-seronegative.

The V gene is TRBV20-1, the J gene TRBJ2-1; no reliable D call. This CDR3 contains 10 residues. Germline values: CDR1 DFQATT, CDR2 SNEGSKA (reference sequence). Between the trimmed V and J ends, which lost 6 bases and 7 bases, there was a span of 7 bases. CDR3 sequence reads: CSAPRNEQFF. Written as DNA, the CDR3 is TGCAGTGCGCCGAGGAATGAGCAGTTCTTC.

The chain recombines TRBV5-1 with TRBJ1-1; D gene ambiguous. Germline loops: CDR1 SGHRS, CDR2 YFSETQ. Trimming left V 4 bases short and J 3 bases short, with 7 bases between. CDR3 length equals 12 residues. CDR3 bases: TGCGCCAGCAGCACGGTAGACACTGAAGCTTTCTTT. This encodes CASSTVDTEAFF.

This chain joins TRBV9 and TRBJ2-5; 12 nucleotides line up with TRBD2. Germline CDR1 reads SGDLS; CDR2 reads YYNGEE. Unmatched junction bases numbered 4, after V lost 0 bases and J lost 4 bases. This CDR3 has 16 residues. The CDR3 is CASSVVASGGVETQYF. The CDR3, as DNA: TGTGCCAGCAGCGTAGTTGCTAGCGGGGGGGTAGAGACCCAGTACTTC. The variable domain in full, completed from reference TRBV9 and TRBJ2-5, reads DSGVTQTPKHLITATGQRVTLRCSPRSGDLSVYWYQQSLDQGLQFLIQYYNGEERAKGNILERFSAQQFPDLHSELNLSSLELGDSALYFCASSVVASGGVETQYFGPGTRLLVL.

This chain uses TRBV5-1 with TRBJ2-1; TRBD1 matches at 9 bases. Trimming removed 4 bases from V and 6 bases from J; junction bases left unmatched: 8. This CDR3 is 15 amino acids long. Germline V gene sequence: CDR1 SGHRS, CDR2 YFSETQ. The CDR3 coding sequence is TGCGCCAGCAGCCCCACCGGGACAGGGATCAATGAGCAGTTCTTC. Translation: CASSPTGTGINEQFF.

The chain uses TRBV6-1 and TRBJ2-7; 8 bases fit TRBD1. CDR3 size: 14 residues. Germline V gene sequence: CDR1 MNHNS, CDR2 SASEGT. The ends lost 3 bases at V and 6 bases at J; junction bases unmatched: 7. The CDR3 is CASSEEAGGLEQYF. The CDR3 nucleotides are TGTGCCAGCAGTGAGGAAGCAGGGGGCCTCGAGCAGTACTTC.

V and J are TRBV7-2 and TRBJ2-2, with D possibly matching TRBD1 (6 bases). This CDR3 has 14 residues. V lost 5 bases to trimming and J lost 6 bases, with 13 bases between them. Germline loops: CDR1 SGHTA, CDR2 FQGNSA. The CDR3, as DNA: TGTGCCAGCAGCACACAGGGAAACGCCGGGGAGCTGTTTTTT. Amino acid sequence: CASSTQGNAGELFF.

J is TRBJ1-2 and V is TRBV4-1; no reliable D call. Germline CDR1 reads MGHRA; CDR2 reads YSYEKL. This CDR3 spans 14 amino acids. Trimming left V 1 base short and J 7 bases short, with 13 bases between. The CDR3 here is CASSQVDGEAGYTF. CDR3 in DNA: TGCGCCAGCAGCCAAGTTGACGGGGAGGCTGGCTACACCTTC.

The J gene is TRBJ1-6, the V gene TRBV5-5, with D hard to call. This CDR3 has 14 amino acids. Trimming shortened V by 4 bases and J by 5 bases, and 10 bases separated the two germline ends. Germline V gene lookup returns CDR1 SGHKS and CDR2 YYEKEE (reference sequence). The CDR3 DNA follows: TGTGCCAGCAGCGGGAGTGGGGATAATTCACCCCTCCACTTT. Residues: CASSGSGDNSPLHF. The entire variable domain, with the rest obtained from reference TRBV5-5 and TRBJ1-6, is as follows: DAGVTQSPTHLIKTRGQQVTLRCSPISGHKSVSWYQQVLGQGPQFIFQYYEKEERGRGNFPDRFSARQFPNYSSELNVNALLLGDSALYLCASSGSGDNSPLHFGNGTRLTVT.

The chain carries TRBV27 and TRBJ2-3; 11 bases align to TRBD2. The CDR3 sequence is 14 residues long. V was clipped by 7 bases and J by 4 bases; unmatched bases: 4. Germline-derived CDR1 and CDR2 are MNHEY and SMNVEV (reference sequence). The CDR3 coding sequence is TGTGCCAGCATGTTAGCGGGGGGGCCAGATACGCAGTATTTT. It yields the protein CASMLAGGPDTQYF.

The CDR3 here is CASSLLVQSPDNEQFF. CDR3 coding DNA: TGTGCCAGCAGCTTGTTGGTACAATCTCCAGACAATGAGCAGTTCTTC. The rearrangement uses TRBV5-8 and TRBJ2-1; no reliable D call. The V and J ends lost 1 base and 5 bases respectively, with 16 bases between them. CDR1 is SGHTS and CDR2 is YDEGEE in the germline V gene. CDR3 length: 16 amino acids.

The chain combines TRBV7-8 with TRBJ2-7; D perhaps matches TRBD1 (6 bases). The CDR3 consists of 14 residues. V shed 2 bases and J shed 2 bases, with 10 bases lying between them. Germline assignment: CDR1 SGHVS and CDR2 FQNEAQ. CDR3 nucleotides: TGTGCCAGCAGCTTACCCCAGGGGACCTACGAGCAGTACTTC. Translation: CASSLPQGTYEQYF.

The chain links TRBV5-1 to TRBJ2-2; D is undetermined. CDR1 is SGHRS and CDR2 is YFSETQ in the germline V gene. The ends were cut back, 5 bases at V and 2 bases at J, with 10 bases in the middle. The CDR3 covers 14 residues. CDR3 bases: TGCGCCAGCAGTTTAACAGTAAACACCGGGGAGCTGTTTTTT. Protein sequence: CASSLTVNTGELFF.

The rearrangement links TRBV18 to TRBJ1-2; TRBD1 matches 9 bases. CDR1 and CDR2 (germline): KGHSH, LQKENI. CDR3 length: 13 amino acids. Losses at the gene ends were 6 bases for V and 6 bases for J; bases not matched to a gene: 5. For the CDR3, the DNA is TGTGCCAGCTCCTCGGGACAGGGCAATGGCTACACCTTC. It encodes CASSSGQGNGYTF.

The chain's CDR3 is CASSRVHSTGGRTDTQYF. In DNA form, the CDR3 reads TGTGCCAGCAGCCGAGTCCATTCTACAGGGGGCCGGACAGATACGCAGTATTTT. The chain recombines TRBV4-2 with TRBJ2-3; 9 nucleotides line up with TRBD1. This CDR3 has 18 amino acids. J was trimmed by 3 bases and V by 4 bases; bases with no gene match: 14. Germline V lookup: CDR1 LGHNA, CDR2 YNFKEQ.